The rows below give T cell receptor beta chains drawn from one sample of a study of T-cell reconstitution after alpha-beta-depleted transplantation in children. MiXCR, applied by TCRdb to the PCR reads, yields one record per CDR3 protein. The sample holds a few hundred thousand distinct CDR3 sequences, roughly 7.8% seen once. The starting material was peripheral blood, obtained 360 days after TCRalphabeta/CD19-depleted stem cell transplant. The receptors originated from a female patient aged 2 to 10 who had a stem cell transplant for Fanconi anemia, so the T cells may come from the graft donor. Both conserved end residues are trimmed from each CDR3.

v_gene	j_gene	len	CDR3aa
TRBV18	TRBJ2-7	12	ASSLGGASREQY
TRBV3-1	TRBJ2-4	12	ASSRGGGGNIQY
TRBV6-2/TRBV6-3	TRBJ2-3	13	ASSRPTHTTDTQY
TRBV7-2	TRBJ1-5	13	ASSSQGAGNQPQH
TRBV12-3/TRBV12-4	TRBJ1-1	13	ASSFSGQGDTEAF
TRBV6-2/TRBV6-3	TRBJ1-6	15	ASSPRGGVQDNSPLH
TRBV2	TRBJ2-3	13	ASGALRTGTDTQY
TRBV4-2	TRBJ2-5	13	ASSQALAGAETQY
TRBV5-1	TRBJ1-2	11	ASSTGAAGGYT
TRBV7-2	TRBJ2-5	12	ASSLISLQETQY
TRBV6-1	TRBJ2-5	11	ASSDTRSGTQY
TRBV5-4	TRBJ2-5	13	ASSLVPRDQETQY
TRBV29-1	TRBJ1-1	11	SVKGRANTEAF
TRBV6-2/TRBV6-3	TRBJ1-1	8	ASTGTEAF
TRBV20-1	TRBJ1-2	10	SARPTGVGYT
TRBV7-9	TRBJ1-5	12	ASSLSESNQPQH
TRBV20-1	TRBJ2-1	14	SAFPGTGGPGNEQF
TRBV10-1	TRBJ2-3	13	ASSVGTSGPDTQY
TRBV12-3/TRBV12-4	TRBJ1-1	13	ASSLIGGAGTEAF
TRBV3-1	TRBJ1-5	12	ASSPRTGNQPQH
TRBV11-2	TRBJ1-1	14	ASSLGWSGAATEAF
TRBV6-5	TRBJ1-1	11	ASSYSFGDEAF
TRBV15	TRBJ1-1	11	ATSRTRDREAF
TRBV18	TRBJ2-7	12	ASSSTTAGYEQY
TRBV20-1	TRBJ2-7	10	SARMGYYEQY
TRBV29-1	TRBJ1-1	12	SARRQGADTEAF
TRBV7-9	TRBJ2-5	13	ASSMTSGRGETQY
TRBV15	TRBJ1-2	12	ATSRDGTGPRLT
TRBV5-1	TRBJ2-7	16	ASSLVGLAGGISYGQY
TRBV20-1	TRBJ1-1	12	SAPATGALTEAF
TRBV6-1	TRBJ2-7	14	ASTLSWPGLGYEQY
TRBV6-5	TRBJ2-7	12	ASSYGGTVNEQY
TRBV12-3/TRBV12-4	TRBJ2-1	10	ASSLPPDEQF
TRBV3-1	TRBJ2-2	12	ASSQGVNTGELF
TRBV12-3/TRBV12-4	TRBJ1-2	15	ASSFLIRGTLDYGYT
TRBV12-3/TRBV12-4	TRBJ2-7	10	ASSPTGGEQY
TRBV7-9	TRBJ1-1	11	ASSPTGGTEAY
TRBV5-1	TRBJ2-1	15	ASSSLEPGQGYNEQF
TRBV7-2	TRBJ2-7	13	ASSSPGTTGYEQY
TRBV12-3/TRBV12-4	TRBJ1-1	11	ASSLGGSTEAF
TRBV27	TRBJ2-7	12	ASSLSRTPGEQY
TRBV5-1	TRBJ1-3	13	ASSEGQGAGNTIY
TRBV5-1	TRBJ2-7	14	ASSLASGQSLYEQY
TRBV6-5	TRBJ1-2	10	ASSHRQSGYT
TRBV21-1	TRBJ1-5	10	ASSKGTGGWH
TRBV18	TRBJ1-5	13	ASSPPDLRGQPQH
TRBV5-1	TRBJ2-7	16	ASSLAQGAPSTTYEQY
TRBV2	TRBJ2-5	11	ASSVQGTETQY